This T cell receptor (beta chain) was identified in a study of OX40 agonist ivuxolimab in advanced cancers. Libraries were prepared by immunoSEQ multiplex PCR; TCRdb keeps only in-frame clonotypes and omits some of them. The sample shows more than 45,000 clones, 86% of them seen only once. Whole-study findings and limits: In the 0.1-3.0 mg/kg groups, partial responders showed among the lowest expansion. Circulating CD4+ and CD8+ T cells showed clonal expansion by week 6 at 0.1 to 3.0 mg/kg.

The sampling schedule covered blood at baseline, cycle 4 day 1, and cycle 7 day 1. V dropped 1 base and J dropped 6; count of bases not matched to a gene: 18. CDR1 and CDR2 (germline): MDHEN, SYDVKM. The CDR3 totals 20 residues. About this clone: The antigen remains unidentified.

V gene TRBV28 combines with J gene TRBJ2-7; 13 bases fit TRBD2. The sample here was CD4+ or CD8+ T cells sorted from blood, taken in a trial of the OX40 agonist ivuxolimab. The clonotype comes from an adult with an advanced solid tumor such as melanoma, head and neck, liver or kidney cancer. The CDR3 DNA reads TGTGCCAGCAGTTTATCGGTCTTTGGGATGGGGACTAGCGGGACCGTCGAGCAGTACTTC. Protein sequence: CASSLSVFGMGTSGTVEQYF. Using reference TRBV28 and TRBJ2-7 for the parts outside the CDR3, the full variable domain is DVKVTQSSRYLVKRTGEKVFLECVQDMDHENMFWYRQDPGLGLRLIYFSYDVKMKEKGDIPEGYSVSREKKERFSLILESASTNQTSMYLCASSLSVFGMGTSGTVEQYFGPGTRLTVT.